This TCR beta chain came from a study of cytomegalovirus exposure and HLA in healthy donors. Study-level results: Most TCR sequences showed up rarely, but some public TCRs showed up in many donors. Among the most significant clusters, several appeared linked to common viral pathogens in a later analysis. In a later analysis, across HLA loci, associated TCR counts were highest for DRB1, lowest for HLA-C. The investigators catalogued 150 to 200 TCR beta chains as cytomegalovirus-associated.

Comments on this clone: Its antigen is currently unknown.

After removal of 6 bases from V and 1 base from J, the junction contained 5 bases not matched to a gene. This CDR3 spans 14 amino acids. From germline, CDR1 is MGHDK and CDR2 SYGVNS. PCR involved 60 Vbeta and 13 Jbeta primers. Produced via immunoSEQ multiplex PCR; TCRdb's table is partial and in-frame only. The repertoire consists of about 190,000 clones, with roughly 86% occurring once and the leading ten covering 1.5% to 2%. This clonotype was sampled from a woman younger than 30 in good health and CMV-seronegative. The chain couples TRBV25-1 to TRBJ2-5, with 7 bases lining up with TRBD1. The sample was PBMCs. The CDR3 reads CASSPDRVQETQYF. The DNA for the CDR3 is TGTGCCAGCAGCCCCGACAGGGTCCAAGAGACCCAGTACTTC.